This T cell receptor (beta chain) was retrieved from a study of T cells in Graves' hyperthyroidism and ophthalmopathy. About the study: Blood from the periphery was taken at initial diagnosis, before any treatment. General observations from the study: Ophthalmopathy prediction by the model preceded onset by a median about 6 months.

Researchers took RNA transcripts and amplified the TCR beta CDR3 regions from them. The TCR CDR3 first-round RT-PCR relied on the HTBI primer set. TCRdb re-called the multiplex PCR reads through MiXCR, storing one row per CDR3 protein. The sample has under 300,000 distinct CDR3 sequences, roughly 15% seen once. The germline V gene has CDR1 LGHDT and CDR2 YNNKEL (reference sequence). V shed 2 bases and J 2 bases; nucleotides not matched to a gene: 4. The CDR3 is 15 amino acids. With respect to this clonotype: Antigen unknown.

Graves' hyperthyroidism qualified as stable when ophthalmopathy did not progress within 18 months. PBMCs stemmed from 10 ml fresh peripheral blood. The chain joins TRBV3-1 to TRBJ2-5, with 8 bases lining up with TRBD2. The sequenced sample consisted of blood. This TCR was sampled from a woman aged 40 to 50 with Graves' hyperthyroidism. CDR3 DNA: TGTGCCAGCAGCCAATACACTAGCGGACAAGAGACCCAGTACTTC. It specifies CASSQYTSGQETQYF.